This record concerns one T cell receptor beta chain sequence. The clone's antigen remains unknown. Base qualities are not recorded, but no much larger clone differs from it by a single base. This entry comes from a study of shared clonotypes between healthy human individuals (dated by TCRdb to the early 2020s). Notes on the research overall: The cohort comprised two women and a few men aged 18 to 49 years. The study deeply sequenced blood TCR repertoires of five healthy adults to estimate repertoire size and the extent of clonotype sharing between individuals. Libraries were prepared and TCR repertoires were sequenced by different laboratories using diverse techniques, in order to increase sequencing depth and limit assay-specific biases. Between about 0.85 and 10 billion PBMCs per donor were obtained by leukapheresis. General findings and caveats noted by the study authors: Sampling was restricted to blood, and TCR repertoires in tissue are likely to differ from TCR repertoires in blood. Because the study included only a small number of donors, the genetic and exposure-history diversity represented was limited. Pairwise subsampling led to the expectation that sequencing depth would affect the degree of clonotype sharing among donors.

TCR CDR3 regions were amplified from genomic DNA by multiplex PCR using the deep immunoSEQ assay. Extracted genomic DNA from each cell subset was distributed evenly across all wells of several immunoSEQ 96-well plates, and each plate was treated as a replicate. For unsorted PBMC, approximately 0.3 ug of genomic DNA, equivalent to 25,000 to 35,000 T cell genomes, went into each replicate PCR. Ten immunoSEQ deep assay plates were used to sequence unsorted PBMC genomic DNA. Purified libraries were measured with a Qubit 3.0 fluorometer, size-checked on a Bioanalyzer 2100, and measured again with the KAPA Library Quantification kit. A separate single-read 150-cycle Illumina NextSeq 550 flow cell was used to sequence each immunoSEQ 96-well plate. The authors processed their data as follows. Because only junctional sequences without quality scores were contained in the immunoSEQ output, filtering matching that applied to full-length reads could not be performed. Sequences were annotated with PyIR, a Python wrapper for IgBLAST v1.9, using IMGT germline references to assign V/J genes and CDR3. Any read was removed if the V/J assignment was weak (E-value above 1e-6), the CDR3 was missing, or the read contained stop codons, out-of-frame junctions, or ambiguous translated residues. A V3J clonotype was defined by an identical inferred V gene, J gene, and CDR3 amino acid sequence. To compute the percentage overlap between repertoires, the number of shared unique clonotypes was divided by the size of the smaller repertoire. Richness of each repertoire was evaluated using RTK rarefaction, the Chao1 estimator, and Recon v2.1 estimates of unobserved clonotypes. In its TCRdb copy, this immuneACCESS table keeps in-frame sequences only and misses some clones. Where compared with another copy, unresolved V genes explain less than half of these, and the others have no known cause. The V and J calls and clone size are taken from that table; D and trimming were inferred from the DNA. The sample profile shows 450,000 to 500,000 clones; approximately 82% of them were found once. The ten largest make up around 12% of the sample.

Donors were healthy HIV-negative adults with no recently reported acute infections or vaccinations. Every donor was a Caucasian adult living in Nashville, Tennessee, USA. For unsorted samples, tens of millions of PBMCs were counted and genomic DNA was extracted with the QIAamp DNA Blood Mini kit. Blood was collected by leukapheresis, and PBMCs were isolated by Ficoll-Histopaque density gradient centrifugation and then cryopreserved in liquid nitrogen vapor phase. Sequences were obtained from PBMCs. The receptor comes from a woman aged 35 to 49 in good health. Some clones in this sample may be carry-over from other donors' samples.

The sequenced DNA: TGCGCCAGCAGCTTGGGCTGGGGGGGGCTCGACGAGCAGTACTTC. It codes for CASSLGWGGLDEQYF. The chain is encoded by TRBV5-1 joined to TRBJ2-7; tentative D gene TRBD2, with 7 bases matching. V and J are truncated by 0 bases and 5 bases respectively, leaving an intervening sequence of 15 bases. CDR1 and CDR2, per the germline V gene, are SGHRS and YFSETQ. The CDR3 has 15 amino acids, counting the end cysteine and phenylalanine. Of all the DNA, just the CDR3 is kept, 45 bases in frame from base 1. The full variable domain, with segments outside the CDR3 supplied by the reference TRBV5-1 and TRBJ2-7 proteins, appears as KAGVTQTPRYLIKTRGQQVTLSCSPISGHRSVSWYQQTPGQGLQFLFEYFSETQRNKGNFPGRFSGRQFSNSRSEMNVSTLELGDSALYLCASSLGWGGLDEQYFGPGTRLTVT.